This TCR beta chain stems from a study of blood T cell repertoires in COVID-19. The wider study: The United States, Italy and Spain supplied acute and convalescent COVID-19 samples. PBMCs, B-cell-depleted T cells, or T cells provided the cDNA or gDNA that made up the material.

How the authors handled the data: For nucleated cells, counts were estimated from reference gene primer amplification. The data were produced by immunoSEQ multiplex PCR, yet TCRdb's version contains in-frame clones alone and is incomplete. That table is the source of V, J and clone size, and D and trimming were worked out from the DNA. The data show approximately 100,000 clones, about 90% seen once. The germline gives CDR1 KGHSY, CDR2 FQNENV. The CDR3 is made up of 16 amino acids. V was cut by 4 bases and J by 0 bases, with 12 bases left in between. Sequenced sample: peripheral blood. V and J are TRBV16 and TRBJ1-4; no clear D gene. This TCR derives from a man aged 45-65 years with acute or convalescent COVID-19. CDR3 bases: TGTGCCAGCAGCCGCAGGATTCCGGCAACTAATGAAAAACTGTTTTTT. Its translation is CASSRRIPATNEKLFF.